This T cell receptor (beta chain) was observed in a study of regulatory and conventional T cells in RAG deficiency (dated by TCRdb to about 2017). In terms of the full investigation: High-throughput TCR beta sequencing was used to compare the repertoire diversity and composition of Treg, conventional CD4+ and CD8+ T cells between RAG-deficient patients and healthy controls.

Library preparation employed the immunoSEQ multiplex PCR assay. Rearranged TCR beta chain products were amplified from genomic DNA of sorted T-cell subsets and sequenced. Turning to the authors' computational methods: Shannon entropy and Simpson indices were used to measure how diverse the repertoire of productive TCR beta rearrangements was. To gauge clonal expansion, the frequencies of the 100 most abundant productive TCR beta clonotypes among total reads were added together. The TRB repertoires were scored with a self-reactivity index built on which amino acids appear at CDR3beta positions 6 and 7. Two-way ANOVA was used for repertoire analyses, and Student t or Mann-Whitney tests were used for flow cytometric analyses. The immuneACCESS repertoire file appears here via TCRdb, limited to in-frame rearrangements. These files lack a portion of the clones; in checked studies, under half of the deficit traces to unresolved V genes, and the cause of the others is not known. V, J and clone size were drawn from that table, and D and trimming were deduced from the DNA. Within this sample are over 15,000 clones, with roughly 86% of them counted one time only. The ten largest make up over 1.3% of the sample.

Reading from cysteine to phenylalanine, the CDR3 counts 17 amino acids. Of the read, only the CDR3 DNA is kept; its 51 bases are in frame from base 1. The germline V gene yields SGHTA for CDR1 and FQGTGA for CDR2. As concerns this clone: No antigen is known for it. Mismatch with germline at one junction end may stem from a read error.

Before genomic DNA was extracted, regulatory T cells were isolated from blood as CD4+CD25-high CD127-low cells. Eight or nine healthy control donors were used as the comparison group for repertoire analyses. Results the study describes overall, beyond this receptor: In Omenn syndrome and CID/AS patients compared with controls, roughly 99-fold fewer unique TCR beta sequences were detected from Treg cells, versus around 10-fold fewer for other subsets. Shorter CDR3 lengths were found in all patient T-cell subsets, and >80% Treg-Tconv repertoire overlap at nucleotide and amino acid level was observed in Omenn syndrome patients. Markedly lower Shannon entropy and higher Simpson indices were observed in RAG-deficient patients than in control T-cell subpopulations. Some T-cell subset analyses were not done for some subjects. Rather than being bona fide Treg cells, the sorted CD25-high CD127-low cells in Omenn syndrome patients may represent peripherally activated cells.

The same sample was also studied in work on regulatory T cells. Per the second study: The multiplex PCR used 52 forward TRBV primers and 13 reverse TRBJ primers, with assay-based and computational corrections for amplification bias. Patient repertoires showed restricted unique TRB V-J pairs and skewed V and J gene usage, most marked in regulatory T cells. Between CD3G-deficient patients and healthy controls, the study compared T-cell receptor beta repertoires in sorted regulatory T cells, conventional CD4+ T cells and CD8+ T cells. Ficoll density separation was used to isolate peripheral blood mononuclear cells. Within the immunoSEQ assay, multiplex PCR amplified rearranged TRB loci from genomic DNA. Sequencing of the TRB amplicons was done on an Illumina HiSeq platform. Raw sequences were error-filtered and aligned to reference gene sequences by custom algorithms and were subsequently analyzed with the immunoSEQ online tools. Frequencies of productive and nonproductive TRB rearrangements were assessed among unique sequences as well as among total sequences. Prism software was used to run t tests, Mann-Whitney tests or two-way ANOVA for comparisons between groups.

The receptor chain draws on TRBV7-3 and TRBJ2-5; 11 central nucleotides agree with TRBD2. This TCR derives from a human donor in good health. The sample was Tregs sorted from blood. The CDR3: CASSPSRASGGKETRYF. The DNA sequence is given as TGTGCCAGCAGCCCGAGTAGGGCTAGCGGGGGGAAAGAGACCCGGTACTTC.